A single sample is the source of the 25 T cell receptor beta chains below, sequenced in a study of T cell clonality in common variable immunodeficiency. Findings of the study overall: Common variable immunodeficiency TCR beta sequences reportedly had fewer deletions and N-nucleotide insertions.

Some clones are missing from TCRdb's copy, which holds only in-frame ones; the method was immunoSEQ multiplex PCR. The sample yields about 20,000 clones, without any singletons. Their recognized antigens are unknown. The sample was peripheral blood mononuclear cells. The receptors were sampled from a human donor with common variable immunodeficiency.

This clone came up a few times. The CDR3 end falls 3 residues outside the read, so it is completed with the germline J gene. The chain employs TRBV18 and TRBJ1-2; TRBD1 matches at 10 bases. V shed 3 bases and J 6 bases; nucleotides not matched to a gene: 4. Germline V lookup: CDR1 KGHSH, CDR2 LQKENI. There are 14 residues in the CDR3. CDR3 residues: CASSPFDRGHGYTF. CDR3 bases read: TGTGCCAGCTCACCTTTCGACAGGGGGCATGGC.

Only a few counts were recorded for this clone. The read is 3 residues too short to cover the CDR3 end, so that end is filled in from the germline J gene. V usage is TRBV6-2 or TRBV6-3 and J usage is TRBJ2-7; 10 bases fit TRBD2. This CDR3 has 15 amino acids. The V gene end was trimmed by 2 bases and the J gene end by 4 bases; junction bases not matched to a gene: 5. Germline V gene data show CDR1 as MNHEY and CDR2 as SVGEGT. The DNA read from the CDR3 is TGTGCCAGCAGTTACGAGCTAGCGGGAGTGTACGAG. This gives the protein CASSYELAGVYE. From start to end, the CDR3 is CASSYELAGVYEQYF.

In this sample, this clone is medium-sized. A read error may account for a junction end that differs from germline. The CDR3: CASSQDPSGLYNEQFF. Partial CDR3 DNA: TGCGCCAGCAGCCAAGATCCTAGCGGGTTGTACAATGAG. The V call is TRBV4-2, the J call TRBJ2-1; TRBD2 matches 8 bases. The read finishes 3 residues shy of the CDR3 end, and the germline J gene is used to complete it. CDR1 is LGHNA, CDR2 YNFKEQ, per germline. This CDR3 spans 16 amino acids.

This clone turned up a few times. The sequenced fragment ends 3 residues before the CDR3 boundary, so the rest is inferred from the germline J gene. V gene TRBV7-2 combines with J gene TRBJ2-1, with 7 bases aligning to TRBD2. J lost 7 bases, V lost 2 bases, and 8 bases had no gene match. The CDR3 extends over 15 amino acids. The germline V gene has CDR1 SGHTA and CDR2 FQGNSA. The chain's CDR3 is CASSLSAGVINEQFF. The DNA read from the CDR3 is TGTGCCAGCAGCTTATCGGCGGGAGTCATTAATGAG.

This clone was seen only a few times. The CDR3 end lies 3 residues beyond the end of the read and is filled in from the germline J gene. The genes are TRBV7-2 and TRBJ2-7, with 10 bases identical to TRBD2. Germline V lookup: CDR1 SGHTA, CDR2 FQGNSA. J gave up 2 bases and V 5 bases, and 6 bases lay outside the gene matches. The length of the CDR3 is 15 residues. The CDR3 loop reads CASSATSGNTYEQYF. The DNA read from the CDR3 is TGTGCCAGCAGCGCTACTAGCGGGAATACCTACGAG.

This clone was recorded a few times. Sequencing ends 3 residues short of the CDR3 end; the germline J gene provides the rest. The rearrangement joins TRBV7-2 to TRBJ1-1, with 7 nucleotides matching TRBD1. With V trimmed by 7 bases and J by 0 bases, 8 bases remained unmatched. This CDR3 has 15 residues. Per germline, CDR1 SGHTA and CDR2 FQGNSA. This CDR3 reads CASTSPGQMNTEAFF. The DNA read from the CDR3 is TGTGCCAGCACCTCACCGGGACAGATGAACACTGAA. Full variable domain (outside the CDR3, taken from reference TRBV7-2 and TRBJ1-1): GAGVSQSPSNKVTEKGKDVELRCDPISGHTALYWYRQSLGQGLEFLIYFQGNSAPDKSGLPSDRFSAERTGGSVSTLTIQRTQQEDSAVYLCASTSPGQMNTEAFFGQGTRLTVV.

In this sample, this clone turned up a few times. The read terminates 3 residues ahead of where the CDR3 ends, so the germline J gene completes it. The V gene is TRBV18, the J gene TRBJ2-7; 8 positions agree with TRBD2. V lost 6 bases and J lost 3; bases outside the gene matches: 4. The CDR3 is 13 amino acids. Germline V gives CDR1 KGHSH, CDR2 LQKENI. The sequenced part of the CDR3 DNA is TGTGCCAGCTCGAGCGGGGGAGACTACGAG. Translation: CASSSGGDYE. The whole CDR3 sequence reads CASSSGGDYEQYF.

As regards this clone: The read terminates 3 residues before the CDR3 end, so the remaining end is supplied by the germline J gene. The J gene is TRBJ1-2, the V gene TRBV6-2 or TRBV6-3; 7 bases agree with TRBD1. The V segment lost 5 bases and the J segment 5 bases; nucleotides outside the gene matches: 8. Germline CDR1 is MNHEY and CDR2 is SVGEGT. CDR3 length equals 14 residues. The CDR3 here is CASSLQGLVYGYTF. Incomplete CDR3 DNA: TGTGCCAGCAGTCTACAGGGGCTTGTATATGGC.

CDR3 DNA, as far as it was read: TGTGCCAGCTCACCACTCAATTTGGGACAGGTGAATTCACCC. Residues: CASSPLNLGQVNSP. The whole CDR3 region reads CASSPLNLGQVNSPLHF. This chain connects TRBV18 to TRBJ1-6, with TRBD1 identical over 8 bases. The read terminates 3 residues before the CDR3 end, so the remaining end is supplied by the germline J gene. The trim removed 1 base at V and 7 bases at J, leaving 9 bases unmatched. The CDR3 loop spans 17 amino acids. The germline V gene encodes CDR1 KGHSH and CDR2 LQKENI. Using reference TRBV18 and TRBJ1-6 for the parts outside the CDR3, the full variable domain is NAGVMQNPRHLVRRRGQEARLRCSPMKGHSHVYWYRQLPEEGLKFMVYLQKENIIDESGMPKERFSAEFPKEGPSILRIQQVVRGDSAAYFCASSPLNLGQVNSPLHFGNGTRLTVT.

Remarks on this clone: Coverage ceases 3 residues before the CDR3 finishes, and the germline J gene fills in the end. The rearrangement uses TRBV7-9 and TRBJ2-5; 7 nucleotides align to TRBD2. The CDR3 loop spans 14 amino acids. CDR1 and CDR2 from the germline V gene are SEHNR and FQNEAQ (reference sequence). V lost 4 bases, J lost 1 base, and 3 bases stayed unmatched. The DNA read from the CDR3 is TGTGCCAGCAGCTCCCTAGCGGCCCAAGAGACC. Its protein product is CASSSLAAQET. The whole CDR3 protein is CASSSLAAQETQYF.

In this sample, this clone turned up a few times. Sequencing ends 3 residues short of the CDR3 end; the germline J gene provides the rest. The chain joins TRBV18 to TRBJ1-5; TRBD1 matches at 11 bases. The ends lost 3 bases at V and 6 bases at J; junction bases unmatched: 7. CDR1 is KGHSH and CDR2 is LQKENI in the germline V gene. The CDR3 extends over 16 amino acids. The covered CDR3 bases are TGTGCCAGCTCACCGGGACAGGGGGGTATGAGTCAGCCC. As protein: CASSPGQGGMSQP. The CDR3 in its entirety is CASSPGQGGMSQPQHF. Full variable domain (remainder filled in from reference TRBV18 and TRBJ1-5): NAGVMQNPRHLVRRRGQEARLRCSPMKGHSHVYWYRQLPEEGLKFMVYLQKENIIDESGMPKERFSAEFPKEGPSILRIQQVVRGDSAAYFCASSPGQGGMSQPQHFGDGTRLSIL.

With regard to this clone: Read coverage stops 3 residues before the CDR3 terminus; the germline J gene supplies the remainder. The chain recombines TRBV19 with TRBJ1-6, with a possible D match to TRBD1 (5 bases). The CDR3 has 16 residues. The V gene's germline CDR1 is LNHDA and CDR2 SQIVND (reference sequence). The ends were cut back, 3 bases at V and 9 bases at J, with 18 bases in the middle. CDR3 sequence: CASSMVFDSSGSPLHF. The DNA read from the CDR3 is TGTGCCAGTAGTATGGTGTTCGACAGTTCGGGTTCACCC.

For this clone: The read ends 3 residues before the CDR3 terminus; that terminus is restored from the germline J gene. The rearrangement joins TRBV6-2 or TRBV6-3 to TRBJ2-7, with D possibly matching TRBD1 (7 bases). The CDR3 has 14 amino acids. From germline, CDR1 is MNHEY and CDR2 SVGEGT. Deletions cut 6 bases from V and 1 base from J, with 13 bases between. Incomplete CDR3 DNA: TGTGCCAGCAGAACCTCAGGGGGGTCCTACGAG. Residues: CASRTSGGSYE. The whole CDR3 protein is CASRTSGGSYEQYF.

This clone was recorded a few times. The read falls 3 residues short of the CDR3 end, and the missing part is taken from the germline J gene. The chain recombines TRBV7-9 with TRBJ2-3, with a weak D call TRBD2 (5 bases). The CDR3 runs 12 residues. Trimming removed 3 bases at V and 8 bases at J, with 9 bases between. CDR1 and CDR2 (germline): SEHNR, FQNEAQ (reference sequence). CDR3 loop: CASSFNSGTQYF. The DNA read from the CDR3 is TGTGCCAGCAGCTTTAACAGCGGTACG. The full variable domain, rest sourced from reference TRBV7-9 and TRBJ2-3, is DTGVSQNPRHKITKRGQNVTFRCDPISEHNRLYWYRQTLGQGPEFLTYFQNEAQLEKSRLLSDRFSAERPKGSFSTLEIQRTEQGDSAMYLCASSFNSGTQYFGPGTRLTVL.

With respect to this clone: From the germline J gene comes the end of the CDR3, since the read stops 3 residues before it. The rearrangement uses TRBV19 and TRBJ2-3, with a weak D call TRBD2 (6 bases). CDR1 LNHDA and CDR2 SQIVND come from the germline V gene (reference sequence). With 3 bases removed from V and 5 bases from J, the gap between germline ends came to 15 bases. This CDR3 region has 15 residues. The DNA read from the CDR3 is TGTGCCAGTAGTATCCCGGGGGTCCAGGGAGATACG. Translated: CASSIPGVQGDT. The complete CDR3 reads CASSIPGVQGDTQYF. The full variable domain, rest sourced from reference TRBV19 and TRBJ2-3, is DGGITQSPKYLFRKEGQNVTLSCEQNLNHDAMYWYRQDPGQGLRLIYYSQIVNDFQKGDIAEGYSVSREKKESFPLTVTSAQKNPTAFYLCASSIPGVQGDTQYFGPGTRLTVL.

In its sample, this clone is medium-sized. The CDR3 end falls 3 residues outside the read, so it is completed with the germline J gene. This chain joins TRBV12-3 or TRBV12-4 and TRBJ2-2; D perhaps matches TRBD1 (5 bases). V was trimmed by 3 bases and J by 1 base, leaving 18 bases between them. The CDR3 totals 18 residues. This chain's CDR3 is CASSFPLGQGLNTGELFF. The covered CDR3 bases are TGTGCCAGCAGTTTCCCATTAGGGCAGGGTCTGAACACCGGGGAG.

About this clone: Read sequence stops 3 residues before the CDR3 end, and the germline J gene provides the missing end. This rearrangement joins TRBV7-9 to TRBJ2-5; 8 nucleotides agree with TRBD1. CDR1 SEHNR and CDR2 FQNEAQ come from the germline V gene (reference sequence). The V segment lost 2 bases and the J segment 4 bases; nucleotides outside the gene matches: 0. This CDR3 contains 13 residues. This chain's CDR3 is CASSLQGAETQYF. CDR3 DNA, as far as it was read: TGTGCCAGCAGCTTACAGGGGGCAGAGACC.

Turning to this clone: The observed sequence ends 3 residues before the CDR3 terminus, with the missing tail filled in from the germline J gene. The rearrangement links TRBV18 to TRBJ1-1; 8 bases map to TRBD1. The V gene's germline CDR1 is KGHSH and CDR2 LQKENI. The CDR3 loop spans 15 amino acids. V trimming: 4 bases; J trimming: 0 bases; junction bases outside the gene matches: 4. The sequenced part of the CDR3 DNA is TGTGCCAGCTCACTCCAGGGGGCCGTGAACACTGAA. This translates into CASSLQGAVNTE. The CDR3, in full, reads CASSLQGAVNTEAFF.

A few counts support this clone. The read ends 3 residues early relative to the CDR3; the germline J gene fills the gap. V gene TRBV18 combines with J gene TRBJ2-6, with D perhaps assigned TRBD1 or TRBD2 (6 bases each). Germline CDR1 KGHSH, CDR2 LQKENI. The V gene lost 5 bases and the J gene lost 0 bases, with 14 bases spanning the gap. The length of the CDR3 is 17 residues. The CDR3: CASSGGTPLSGANVLTF. CDR3 DNA (partial): TGTGCCAGCTCAGGCGGGACACCCCTCTCTGGGGCCAACGTC.

This clone was seen a handful of times. From the germline J gene comes the end of the CDR3, since the read stops 3 residues before it. The gene calls are TRBV18 and TRBJ2-7; 7 bases fit TRBD2. After removal of 5 bases from V and 0 bases from J, the junction contained 10 bases not matched to a gene. CDR1 and CDR2 (germline): KGHSH, LQKENI. The CDR3 totals 16 residues. The CDR3: CASSKMGLSNSYEQYF. Partial CDR3 DNA: TGTGCCAGCTCAAAAATGGGACTATCGAACTCCTACGAG.

About this clone itself: The read comes to an end 3 residues before the CDR3 does, leaving the germline J gene to fill in the end. The chain has TRBV18 and TRBJ2-3, with 9 bases matching TRBD1. This CDR3 is built from 14 residues. Trimming took 6 bases from V and 4 from J; bases not matched to a gene: 5. Germline assignment: CDR1 KGHSH and CDR2 LQKENI. Here the CDR3 reads CASSRDRAPDTQYF. The CDR3 DNA, read in part, is TGTGCCAGCTCCCGGGACAGGGCCCCAGATACG.

There are a few counts of this clone. The DNA ends 3 residues before the CDR3 does, and the rest of the CDR3 is filled in from the germline J gene. This chain links TRBV5-1 with TRBJ2-7, with 8 bases that match TRBD1. The CDR3 consists of 14 residues. Germline CDR1 SGHRS, CDR2 YFSETQ. J gave up 6 bases and V 2 bases, and 7 bases lay outside the gene matches. The CDR3: CASSFRDRLGEQYF. The DNA read from the CDR3 is TGCGCCAGCAGCTTCCGGGACAGGTTAGGCGAG.

This clone was counted only a few times. The sequenced fragment ends 3 residues before the CDR3 boundary, so the rest is inferred from the germline J gene. V usage is TRBV7-2 and J usage is TRBJ2-2, with TRBD2 matching 7 bases. V shed 3 bases, J shed 6 bases, and the junction held 1 base outside the gene matches. From germline, CDR1 is SGHTA and CDR2 FQGNSA. This CDR3 has 13 residues. CDR3 bases read: TGTGCCAGCAGCTTGGGACTACCCGGGGAG. This sequence encodes CASSLGLPGE. Given in full, the CDR3 is CASSLGLPGELFF.

About this clone: The DNA ends 3 residues before the CDR3 does, and the rest of the CDR3 is filled in from the germline J gene. The chain links TRBV19 to TRBJ2-2, with 9 nucleotides matching TRBD2. Germline V CDR1 and CDR2: LNHDA, SQIVND (reference sequence). The CDR3 has 15 residues. V trimming: 3 bases; J trimming: 4 bases; junction bases outside the gene matches: 3. The CDR3 bases that were read are TGTGCCAGTAGTATCGGACTAGCGATCACCGGGGAG. This sequence encodes CASSIGLAITGE. The CDR3 in its entirety is CASSIGLAITGELFF.

The CDR3 reads CASQGGGPRSTNEKLFF. The DNA read from the CDR3 is TGTGCCAGTCAAGGGGGGGGTCCGAGGTCAACTAATGAAAAA. The chain joins TRBV19 to TRBJ1-4; weak D call: TRBD1 (6 bases). From the germline J gene comes the end of the CDR3, since the read stops 3 residues before it. Germline V gene sequence: CDR1 LNHDA, CDR2 SQIVND (reference sequence). V lost 8 bases and J lost 0, with 19 bases in between. The CDR3 covers 17 residues.